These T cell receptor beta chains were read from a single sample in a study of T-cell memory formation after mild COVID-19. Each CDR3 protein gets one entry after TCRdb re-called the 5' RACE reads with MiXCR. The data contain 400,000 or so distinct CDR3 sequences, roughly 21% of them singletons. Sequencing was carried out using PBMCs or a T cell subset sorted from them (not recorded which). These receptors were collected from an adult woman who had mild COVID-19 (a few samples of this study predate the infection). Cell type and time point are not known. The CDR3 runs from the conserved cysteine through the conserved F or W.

CDR3aa: CATSRVPPAGTYNEQFF; j_gene: TRBJ2-1; v_gene: TRBV15
CDR3aa: CASTYHTTHPYGYTF; j_gene: TRBJ1-2; v_gene: TRBV12-3/TRBV12-4
CDR3aa: CASSSSLLTDTQYF; j_gene: TRBJ2-3; v_gene: TRBV7-7
CDR3aa: CSASGANYGYTF; j_gene: TRBJ1-2; v_gene: TRBV20-1
CDR3aa: CAWQLNNEKLFF; j_gene: TRBJ1-4; v_gene: TRBV30
CDR3aa: CASIKGQGETNEQFF; j_gene: TRBJ2-1; v_gene: TRBV2
CDR3aa: CASSLGLGGAELFF; j_gene: TRBJ2-2; v_gene: TRBV5-1
CDR3aa: CASSSALKAFF; j_gene: TRBJ1-1; v_gene: TRBV7-9
CDR3aa: CASRTTGWDIQYF; j_gene: TRBJ2-4; v_gene: TRBV6-5
CDR3aa: CASRESGGGTTDTQYF; j_gene: TRBJ2-3; v_gene: TRBV21-1
CDR3aa: CASSIVSDGYNEQFF; j_gene: TRBJ2-1; v_gene: TRBV19
CDR3aa: CATSRERGAGMGAFF; j_gene: TRBJ1-1; v_gene: TRBV15
CDR3aa: CASSPEGSSYEQYF; j_gene: TRBJ2-7; v_gene: TRBV12-3/TRBV12-4
CDR3aa: CASSQEEADEQFF; j_gene: TRBJ2-1; v_gene: TRBV4-2
CDR3aa: CASSRPGASGLYTDTQYF; j_gene: TRBJ2-3; v_gene: TRBV9
CDR3aa: CASRRDRVNTGELFF; j_gene: TRBJ2-2; v_gene: TRBV12-3/TRBV12-4
CDR3aa: CSAKPRSSYNEQFF; j_gene: TRBJ2-1; v_gene: TRBV20-1
CDR3aa: CASTEVGVTEAFF; j_gene: TRBJ1-1; v_gene: TRBV2
CDR3aa: CATSDLDGREAFF; j_gene: TRBJ1-1; v_gene: TRBV24-1
CDR3aa: CASSQDWPRRQGAIYEQFF; j_gene: TRBJ2-1; v_gene: TRBV4-2
CDR3aa: CASSSTTSPQFF; j_gene: TRBJ2-1; v_gene: TRBV3-1
CDR3aa: CASSPGRSGNEQFF; j_gene: TRBJ2-1; v_gene: TRBV11-3
CDR3aa: CASKKTGGSTEAFF; j_gene: TRBJ1-1; v_gene: TRBV6-6
CDR3aa: CASAGTTDTQYF; j_gene: TRBJ2-3; v_gene: TRBV6-2/TRBV6-3
CDR3aa: CASSPPVGTGDGGANVLTF; j_gene: TRBJ2-6; v_gene: TRBV7-8
CDR3aa: CSGVDSETYEQYF; j_gene: TRBJ2-7; v_gene: TRBV20-1
CDR3aa: CASSSGQGSSHSNQPQHF; j_gene: TRBJ1-5; v_gene: TRBV6-1
CDR3aa: CASSRWGGETQYF; j_gene: TRBJ2-5; v_gene: TRBV14
CDR3aa: CASSFGAENTGELFF; j_gene: TRBJ2-2; v_gene: TRBV12-3/TRBV12-4
CDR3aa: CASSQERVGTEAFF; j_gene: TRBJ1-1; v_gene: TRBV4-2
CDR3aa: CAISEWIASGRAGTDTQYF; j_gene: TRBJ2-3; v_gene: TRBV10-3
CDR3aa: CASRRLDRTGANVLTF; j_gene: TRBJ2-6; v_gene: TRBV6-2/TRBV6-3
CDR3aa: CATSDAGGLAYEQYF; j_gene: TRBJ2-7; v_gene: TRBV24-1
CDR3aa: CASSSHSGGTLYKVYNEQFF; j_gene: TRBJ2-1; v_gene: TRBV12-3/TRBV12-4
CDR3aa: CASSKAATGLTGELFF; j_gene: TRBJ2-2; v_gene: TRBV21-1
CDR3aa: CASSLAFLTAPLNTEAFF; j_gene: TRBJ1-1; v_gene: TRBV5-5
CDR3aa: CASSPDPLSYEQYF; j_gene: TRBJ2-7; v_gene: TRBV13
CDR3aa: CASSHDPSSGFYNEQFF; j_gene: TRBJ2-1; v_gene: TRBV4-3
CDR3aa: CASSFRASYNEQFF; j_gene: TRBJ2-1; v_gene: TRBV7-8
CDR3aa: CASTPGGVGQPQHF; j_gene: TRBJ1-5; v_gene: TRBV27
CDR3aa: CASSPQWENSPLHF; j_gene: TRBJ1-6; v_gene: TRBV18
CDR3aa: CASTLAGRGTQYF; j_gene: TRBJ2-3; v_gene: TRBV7-6